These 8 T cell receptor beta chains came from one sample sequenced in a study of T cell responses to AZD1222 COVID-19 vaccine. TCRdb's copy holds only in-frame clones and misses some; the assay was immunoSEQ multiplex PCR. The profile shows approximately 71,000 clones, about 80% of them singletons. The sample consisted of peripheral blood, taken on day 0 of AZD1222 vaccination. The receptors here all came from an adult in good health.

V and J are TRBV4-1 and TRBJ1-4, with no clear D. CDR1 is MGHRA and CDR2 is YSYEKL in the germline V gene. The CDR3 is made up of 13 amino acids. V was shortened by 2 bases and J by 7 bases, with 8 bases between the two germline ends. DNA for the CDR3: TGCGCCAGCAGCCAACTTCAACTTGAAAAACTGTTTTTT. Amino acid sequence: CASSQLQLEKLFF.

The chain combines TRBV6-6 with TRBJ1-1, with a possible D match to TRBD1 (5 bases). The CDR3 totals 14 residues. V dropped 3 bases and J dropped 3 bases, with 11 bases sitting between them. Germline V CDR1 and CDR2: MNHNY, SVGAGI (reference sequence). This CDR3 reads CASSYPQGYTEAFF. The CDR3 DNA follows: TGTGCCAGCAGTTATCCCCAGGGATACACTGAAGCTTTCTTT.

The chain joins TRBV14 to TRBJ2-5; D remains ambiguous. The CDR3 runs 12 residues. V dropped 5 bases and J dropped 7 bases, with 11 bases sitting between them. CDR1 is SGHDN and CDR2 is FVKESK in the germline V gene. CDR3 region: CASSSGVGTQYF. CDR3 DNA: TGTGCCAGCAGCTCCGGCGTGGGGACCCAGTACTTC. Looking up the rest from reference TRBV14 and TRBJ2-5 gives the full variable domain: EAGVTQFPSHSVIEKGQTVTLRCDPISGHDNLYWYRRVMGKEIKFLLHFVKESKQDESGMPNNRFLAERTGGTYSTLKVQPAELEDSGVYFCASSSGVGTQYFGPGTRLLVL.

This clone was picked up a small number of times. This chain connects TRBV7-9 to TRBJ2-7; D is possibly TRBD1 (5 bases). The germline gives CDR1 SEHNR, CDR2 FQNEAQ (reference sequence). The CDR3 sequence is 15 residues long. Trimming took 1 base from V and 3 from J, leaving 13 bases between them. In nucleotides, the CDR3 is TGTGCCAGCAGCTTAGGGATCGGACATTTCTACGAGCAGTACTTC. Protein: CASSLGIGHFYEQYF.

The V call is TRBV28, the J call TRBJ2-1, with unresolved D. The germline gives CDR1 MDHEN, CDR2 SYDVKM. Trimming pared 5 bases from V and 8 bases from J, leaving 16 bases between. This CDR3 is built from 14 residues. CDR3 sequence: CASSPPLFFHEQFF. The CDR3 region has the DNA TGTGCCAGCAGTCCCCCCCTATTTTTCCATGAGCAGTTCTTC.

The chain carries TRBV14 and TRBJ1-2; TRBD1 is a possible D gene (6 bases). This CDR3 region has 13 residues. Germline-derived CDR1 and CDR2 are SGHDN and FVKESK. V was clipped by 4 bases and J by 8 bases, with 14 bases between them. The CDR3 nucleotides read TGTGCCAGCAGCCCGCAGGACAGATCAGGCTACACCTTC. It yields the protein CASSPQDRSGYTF.

CDR3: CASRGTGGKETQYF. As DNA, the CDR3 is TGTGCCAGCAGGGGGACAGGGGGGAAAGAGACCCAGTACTTC. The chain combines TRBV6-5 with TRBJ2-5; TRBD1 aligns across 11 bases. CDR1 is MNHEY, CDR2 SVGAGI, per germline. The V gene end was trimmed by 6 bases and the J gene end by 3 bases; junction bases not matched to a gene: 3. The CDR3 is 14 residues long.

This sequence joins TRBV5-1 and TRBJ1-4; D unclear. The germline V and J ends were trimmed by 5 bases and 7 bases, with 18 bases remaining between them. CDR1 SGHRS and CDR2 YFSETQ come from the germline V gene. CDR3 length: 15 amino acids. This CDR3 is CASSSMSGEGEKLFF. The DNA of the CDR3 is TGCGCCAGCAGTTCAATGTCGGGCGAGGGTGAAAAACTGTTTTTT.